A single sample is the source of the 25 T cell receptor beta chains below, sequenced in a study of T cells in Graves' hyperthyroidism and ophthalmopathy. TCR beta CDR3 sequences were amplified from RNA transcripts. HTBI primers were used for first-round RT-PCR of the TCR CDR3. TCRdb recomputed calls from the multiplex PCR reads with MiXCR, one row per CDR3 protein. This table has approximately 600,000 distinct CDR3 sequences, roughly 14% appearing once. The sequenced sample was blood. The source is a woman aged 40 to 55 with Graves' ophthalmopathy.

This clonotype was detected ten times or more. The chain recombines TRBV2 with TRBJ2-5; TRBD2 aligns across 9 bases. With V trimmed by 4 bases and J by 4 bases, 7 bases remained unmatched. The CDR3 is made up of 15 amino acids. Germline V gives CDR1 SNHLY, CDR2 FYNNEI. CDR3 in DNA: TGTGCCAGCAGTGCCACCAGAGCGGGAGGAGAGACCCAGTACTTC. As protein: CASSATRAGGETQYF.

This clonotype occurred many times. The J gene is TRBJ2-4, the V gene TRBV27; D may be TRBD1 (6 bases). The V and J ends lost 4 bases and 4 bases respectively, with 14 bases between them. The CDR3 consists of 15 residues. CDR1 and CDR2 (germline): MNHEY, SMNVEV (reference sequence). The CDR3 loop reads CASSSRTAMKNIQYF. CDR3 sequence (DNA): TGTGCCAGCAGTTCCCGGACAGCTATGAAAAACATTCAGTACTTC.

In its sample, this clonotype was seen many times. This chain uses TRBV28 with TRBJ1-2, with TRBD1 matching over 10 bases. V was clipped by 5 bases and J by 6 bases; unmatched bases: 9. Per germline, CDR1 MDHEN and CDR2 SYDVKM. This CDR3 region has 15 residues. The CDR3 region is CASSPMTGGAHGYTF. DNA of the CDR3: TGTGCCAGCAGTCCCATGACAGGGGGCGCGCATGGCTACACCTTC.

There are many counts of this clonotype. This chain connects TRBV15 to TRBJ2-7; 8 nucleotides line up with TRBD2. The J segment lost 3 bases and the V segment lost 0 bases, leaving 4 bases of the junction unmatched. CDR3 length: 15 amino acids. The germline V gene encodes CDR1 LNHNV and CDR2 YYDKDF (reference sequence). The CDR3 DNA reads as TGTGCCACCAGCAGAGATCCCAGCGGGAGCTACGAGCAGTACTTC. It codes for CATSRDPSGSYEQYF.

The sample holds many counts of this clonotype. The chain is built from TRBV12-3 or TRBV12-4 and TRBJ1-5, with 9 bases that match TRBD1. J lost 2 bases, V lost 5 bases, and 4 bases had no gene match. The CDR3 runs to 15 residues. The DNA for the CDR3 is TGTGCCAGCAGTGACAGGGGGGTTGGCAATCAGCCCCAGCATTTT. Residues: CASSDRGVGNQPQHF.

In this sample, this clonotype turned up many times. The chain couples TRBV7-2 to TRBJ2-2, with 7 positions matching TRBD2. Trimming took 3 bases from V and 6 from J; bases not matched to a gene: 4. This CDR3 comprises 14 residues. The germline gives CDR1 SGHTA, CDR2 FQGNSA. The CDR3 coding sequence is TGTGCCAGCAGCTTGCGGGAGAGCTCCGGGGAGCTGTTTTTT. This sequence encodes CASSLRESSGELFF.

The chain joins TRBV13 to TRBJ1-1; D gene ambiguous. Trimming left V 3 bases short and J 2 bases short, with 10 bases between. The CDR3 totals 14 residues. Germline V gives CDR1 PRHDT, CDR2 FYEKMQ (reference sequence). The CDR3 loop is CASSFGSANTEAFF. The CDR3 coding sequence is TGTGCCAGCAGCTTCGGGTCCGCAAACACTGAAGCTTTCTTT.

This clonotype occurred a few times. The chain carries TRBV3-1 and TRBJ2-2; weak D call: TRBD1 (5 bases). The CDR3 is made up of 15 amino acids. CDR1 and CDR2 (germline): LGHDT, YNNKEL (reference sequence). Trimming removed 0 bases from V and 2 bases from J, with 7 bases in between. CDR3 nucleotide sequence: TGTGCCAGCAGCCAAGACCAGGGAAACACCGGGGAGCTGTTTTTT. Translating it yields CASSQDQGNTGELFF.

This clonotype was counted at least ten times. This chain joins TRBV24-1 and TRBJ1-5; D uncertain. The CDR3 consists of 14 residues. Germline loops: CDR1 KGHDR, CDR2 SFDVKD. Trimming stripped 1 base from V and 9 bases from J, with 12 bases between. The CDR3 DNA reads TGTGCCACCAGTGATTTCACGGGGAGTGGGCCCCAGCATTTT. Its translation: CATSDFTGSGPQHF.

This clonotype was seen a few times. Germline and junction disagree at one end, which may indicate a read error. The chain employs TRBV6-5 and TRBJ2-7; D ambiguous. This CDR3 comprises 11 residues. The germline gives CDR1 MNHEY, CDR2 SVGAGI. The CDR3 DNA is TGTGCCGGCAGTTCCGTGGGCGAGCAGTACTTC. Translating it yields CAGSSVGEQYF.

By sample fraction, this clonotype is medium-sized. This sequence joins TRBV6-6 and TRBJ1-1; D is unclear. The germline V gene encodes CDR1 MNHNY and CDR2 SVGAGI (reference sequence). With 2 bases removed from V and 0 bases from J, the gap between germline ends came to 4 bases. The length of the CDR3 is 13 residues. In nucleotides, the CDR3 is TGTGCCAGCAGTTACGTGATGAACACTGAAGCTTTCTTT. Protein product: CASSYVMNTEAFF.

This clonotype was observed at least ten times. The chain couples TRBV12-3 or TRBV12-4 to TRBJ2-5; no reliable D call. V was clipped by 4 bases and J by 4 bases, with 10 bases between them. This CDR3 contains 13 residues. The CDR3 region is CASSYQFGETQYF. The CDR3 DNA reads TGTGCCAGCAGTTATCAGTTCGGAGAGACCCAGTACTTC.

This rearrangement joins TRBV7-2 to TRBJ2-7; D is unclear. CDR1 is SGHTA and CDR2 is FQGNSA in the germline V gene. The V end lost 5 bases, the J end lost 6 bases, and 17 bases lay between the germline ends. The CDR3 length is 14 residues. CDR3 nucleotide sequence: TGTGCCAGCAGCCCCCGGCCCCGTAAGGCCGAGCAGTACTTC. Translating gives CASSPRPRKAEQYF.

The gene calls are TRBV2 and TRBJ1-2, with TRBD1 matching 7 bases. The CDR3 is 15 residues long. With V trimmed by 4 bases and J by 4 bases, 9 bases remained unmatched. Germline assignment: CDR1 SNHLY and CDR2 FYNNEI. Written as DNA, the CDR3 is TGTGCCAGCAGTGCAACCGGGACAGCCTTCTATGGCTACACCTTC. Encoded protein: CASSATGTAFYGYTF.

This clonotype was recorded at least ten times. This rearrangement joins TRBV7-8 to TRBJ2-7, with TRBD1 identical over 9 bases. Germline trimming cut 5 bases from V and 5 bases from J; bases unmatched to any gene: 16. The length of the CDR3 is 17 residues. Germline V gives CDR1 SGHVS, CDR2 FQNEAQ. For the CDR3, the DNA is TGTGCCAGCAGCATACGACGGGCGGGACAGGGCTCAAACGAGCAGTACTTC. Encoded protein: CASSIRRAGQGSNEQYF.

V gene TRBV4-2 combines with J gene TRBJ2-7; 15 nucleotides match TRBD2. The J segment lost 5 bases and the V segment lost 0 bases, leaving 8 bases of the junction unmatched. The CDR3 loop spans 18 amino acids. Germline V gene lookup returns CDR1 LGHNA and CDR2 YNFKEQ. This chain's CDR3 is CASSQEGLAGGPRHEQYF. The CDR3, as DNA: TGTGCCAGCAGCCAAGAAGGACTAGCGGGAGGGCCGAGGCACGAGCAGTACTTC.

This clonotype was seen more than once but under ten times. The rearrangement joins TRBV19 to TRBJ1-2; D gene ambiguous. V dropped 5 bases and J dropped 2 bases, with 12 bases sitting between them. The CDR3 totals 14 residues. Germline V gene lookup returns CDR1 LNHDA and CDR2 SQIVND (reference sequence). The CDR3 bases are TGTGCCAGTAGTCCGGGCAGAACAAACTATGGCTACACCTTC. Protein product: CASSPGRTNYGYTF.

This clonotype has ten or more counts. The chain employs TRBV6-5 and TRBJ2-3; TRBD2 matches at 11 bases. This CDR3 contains 15 residues. V lost 0 bases to trimming and J lost 6 bases; unmatched junction nucleotides: 2. The germline gives CDR1 MNHEY, CDR2 SVGAGI. CDR3 protein: CASSYSASGRDTQYF. CDR3 in DNA: TGTGCCAGCAGTTACTCCGCTAGCGGGAGGGATACGCAGTATTTT.

This clonotype was observed many times. The rearrangement links TRBV6-5 to TRBJ2-5; 7 bases fit TRBD2. V was pared by 7 bases and J by 2 bases, with 16 bases of the junction left unmatched. The V gene's germline CDR1 is MNHEY and CDR2 SVGAGI. The CDR3 is 17 residues long. The CDR3 region is CASILWFRGEKQETQYF. The CDR3 DNA reads as TGTGCCAGCATCTTATGGTTTCGGGGGGAGAAGCAAGAGACCCAGTACTTC.

In this sample, this clonotype turned up many times. The chain has TRBV6-5 and TRBJ1-1, with D possibly TRBD1 on 6 matching bases. The V gene lost 2 bases and the J gene lost 10 bases, with 11 bases spanning the gap. In germline, CDR1 is MNHEY, CDR2 SVGAGI. CDR3 length equals 12 residues. The CDR3 nucleotides read TGTGCCAGCAGTTACAAGGACAGCGCAGCTTTCTTT. Its protein is CASSYKDSAAFF.

This clonotype was recorded at least ten times. The rearrangement uses TRBV6-5 and TRBJ1-1; D ambiguous. The CDR3 extends over 14 amino acids. Germline CDR1 reads MNHEY; CDR2 reads SVGAGI. V was shortened by 7 bases and J by 0 bases, with 12 bases between the two germline ends. CDR3 sequence reads: CASKRGIMNTEAFF. The CDR3 DNA reads as TGTGCCAGCAAAAGAGGGATCATGAACACTGAAGCTTTCTTT.

This clonotype was observed a few times. This chain joins TRBV30 and TRBJ2-2; TRBD2 agrees at 7 bases. CDR3 length equals 15 residues. Looked up from germline, CDR1 is GTSNPN and CDR2 is SVGIG (reference sequence). Trimming at V came to 5 bases and at J to 4 bases, leaving 10 bases not matched to a gene. This CDR3 reads CAWDPGTTSTGELFF. As DNA, the CDR3 is TGTGCCTGGGATCCCGGGACTACTAGCACCGGGGAGCTGTTTTTT. Full variable domain (remainder filled in from reference TRBV30 and TRBJ2-2): SQTIHQWPATLVQPVGSPLSLECTVEGTSNPNLYWYRQAAGRGLQLLFYSVGIGQISSEVPQNLSASRPQDRQFILSSKKLLLSDSGFYLCAWDPGTTSTGELFFGEGSRLTVL.

V and J are TRBV13 and TRBJ1-1, with TRBD1 identical over 8 bases. V lost 4 bases and J lost 3; bases outside the gene matches: 4. Germline V gene sequence: CDR1 PRHDT, CDR2 FYEKMQ (reference sequence). The CDR3 runs to 14 residues. This CDR3 is CASSSDRVYTEAFF. As DNA, the CDR3 is TGTGCCAGCAGCTCGGACAGGGTTTACACTGAAGCTTTCTTT.

J is TRBJ1-1 and V is TRBV7-9; 9 nucleotides agree with TRBD1. V lost 10 bases and J lost 4; bases outside the gene matches: 7. Germline V gene sequence: CDR1 SEHNR, CDR2 FQNEAQ (reference sequence). This CDR3 spans 13 amino acids. The CDR3 is CATGTGSITEAFF. CDR3 coding DNA: TGTGCCACCGGGACAGGGAGCATCACTGAAGCTTTCTTT.

In its sample, this clonotype was seen many times. J is TRBJ1-5 and V is TRBV15, with D unresolved. The CDR3 extends over 13 amino acids. V was shortened by 6 bases and J by 5 bases, with 11 bases between the two germline ends. CDR1 and CDR2 from the germline V gene are LNHNV and YYDKDF (reference sequence). The DNA of the CDR3 is TGTGCCACCAGTACGGGGTACGATCAGCCCCAGCATTTT. Amino acid sequence: CATSTGYDQPQHF.